These 32 T cell receptor beta chains originate from one sample sequenced in a study of T cells expressing NK-cell markers. TCRdb reprocessed the 5' RACE reads and reports one entry per CDR3 protein, with no DNA. Its table lists about 300,000 distinct CDR3 sequences. The sequenced sample was blood T cells: a sorted CD56 or NKG2C T cell subset, CD4+ or CD8+ T cells, or bulk PBMC T cells (not recorded which). Every receptor here comes from a woman between 18 and 70 years old in good health.

The chain is built from TRBV6-2 or TRBV6-3 and TRBJ2-1; without DNA, the TCRdb call of TRBD2 cannot be checked. Germline values: CDR1 MNHEY, CDR2 SVGEGT. The CDR3 length is 16 residues. The chain's CDR3 is CASSRGLAGTYNEQFF.

The V call is TRBV20-1, the J call TRBJ1-4. CDR1 is DFQATT and CDR2 is SNEGSKA in the germline V gene (reference sequence). The CDR3 length is 13 residues. CDR3 in amino acids: CSASYPVGEKLFF.

The chain is built from TRBV29-1 and TRBJ1-2; the D call of TRBD1 rests on TCRdb alone, since no DNA is present to check it. This CDR3 is built from 14 residues. Per germline, CDR1 SQVTM and CDR2 ANQGSEA. The CDR3 loop reads CSVGGTVGDYGYTF.

The chain is built from TRBV18 and TRBJ1-5; absent DNA, TCRdb's TRBD1 call cannot be checked. CDR3 length: 14 amino acids. Germline V gene sequence: CDR1 KGHSH, CDR2 LQKENI. The CDR3 is CASSGQGQSQPQHF. Using reference TRBV18 and TRBJ1-5 for the parts outside the CDR3, the full variable domain is NAGVMQNPRHLVRRRGQEARLRCSPMKGHSHVYWYRQLPEEGLKFMVYLQKENIIDESGMPKERFSAEFPKEGPSILRIQQVVRGDSAAYFCASSGQGQSQPQHFGDGTRLSIL.

The chain carries TRBV9 and TRBJ1-5; TCRdb's assignment of TRBD1 cannot be checked, as there is no DNA. The CDR3 length is 19 residues. The germline gives CDR1 SGDLS, CDR2 YYNGEE. CDR3 region: CASSVGVDSDRGPHQPQHF.

V gene TRBV7-2 combines with J gene TRBJ1-1; TCRdb lists TRBD1, though no DNA is available to test this call. Germline-derived CDR1 and CDR2 are SGHTA and FQGNSA. This CDR3 is 16 amino acids long. The CDR3: CASSLVTGQGNTEAFF.

J is TRBJ2-1 and V is TRBV12-3 or TRBV12-4. The CDR3 length is 13 residues. The CDR3 region is CASSLRGNNEQFF.

The chain links TRBV7-2 to TRBJ1-2; TCRdb indicates TRBD1, and absent DNA this call remains unverified. CDR3 length equals 11 residues. Germline CDR1 is SGHTA and CDR2 is FQGNSA. The CDR3: CASTQGYGYTF.

V gene TRBV4-3 combines with J gene TRBJ1-1. There are 15 residues in the CDR3. Germline V gene data show CDR1 as LGHNA and CDR2 as YSLEER. The CDR3 region is CASSQDQEGRGEAFF.

V usage is TRBV20-1 and J usage is TRBJ2-3; TCRdb's D gene call, TRBD2, goes unchecked for lack of DNA. The germline V gene has CDR1 DFQATT and CDR2 SNEGSKA (reference sequence). This CDR3 comprises 15 residues. The CDR3 sequence is CSARASGYSTDTQYF.

The chain links TRBV12-3 or TRBV12-4 to TRBJ2-2; TCRdb's assignment of TRBD2 cannot be checked, as there is no DNA. The CDR3 spans 15 residues. CDR3: CASSIAGLSTGELFF.

The chain is built from TRBV29-1 and TRBJ2-1. The CDR3 runs 13 residues. Germline CDR1 reads SQVTM; CDR2 reads ANQGSEA. The CDR3 sequence: CSVGGSSYNEQFF.

This chain joins TRBV12-3 or TRBV12-4 and TRBJ1-2; TCRdb calls TRBD1, which cannot be checked without DNA. The CDR3 has 15 residues. This CDR3 is CASIRQDESNYGYTF.

This chain links TRBV7-6 with TRBJ2-5; TCRdb proposes TRBD1, but this gene call is untestable without DNA. The CDR3 is 14 residues long. The V gene's germline CDR1 is SGHVS and CDR2 FNYEAQ. The CDR3 sequence: CASSSYRGAETQYF. The full variable domain, rest sourced from reference TRBV7-6 and TRBJ2-5, is GAGVSQSPRYKVTKRGQDVALRCDPISGHVSLYWYRQALGQGPEFLTYFNYEAQQDKSGLPNDRFSAERPEGSISTLTIQRTEQRDSAMYRCASSSYRGAETQYFGPGTRLLVL.

The V gene is TRBV20-1, the J gene TRBJ1-4; the TCRdb call, TRBD1, lacks DNA for checking. The CDR3 extends over 12 amino acids. Germline values: CDR1 DFQATT, CDR2 SNEGSKA (reference sequence). The CDR3 loop reads CSARPPIEKLFF.

V usage is TRBV5-1 and J usage is TRBJ1-1; checking the TCRdb D call of TRBD1 is not possible without DNA. The CDR3 sequence is 12 residues long. From germline, CDR1 is SGHRS and CDR2 YFSETQ. CDR3 residues: CASSAQGTEAFF.

The CDR3 region is CASSPTADRTEQYF. This sequence joins TRBV5-6 and TRBJ2-7; the TCRdb call, TRBD1, lacks DNA for checking. Germline V gene lookup returns CDR1 SGHDT and CDR2 YYEEEE. This CDR3 contains 14 residues.

The chain employs TRBV11-1 and TRBJ2-1; TCRdb designates TRBD2, a call that cannot be tested without DNA. The CDR3 is made up of 17 amino acids. Germline assignment: CDR1 SGHAT and CDR2 FQDESV (reference sequence). CDR3 region: CASSRRNGASRVGEQFF.

This chain joins TRBV20-1 and TRBJ1-5; TCRdb indicates TRBD1, and absent DNA this call remains unverified. Germline CDR1 reads DFQATT; CDR2 reads SNEGSKA (reference sequence). The CDR3 contains 15 residues. CDR3 region: CSATVGVPNNQPQHF.

The rearrangement joins TRBV6-2 or TRBV6-3 to TRBJ1-2; TCRdb's D gene call, TRBD1, goes unchecked for lack of DNA. The germline V gene has CDR1 MNHEY and CDR2 SVGEGT. CDR3 length: 14 residues. The CDR3: CASSVGQGVRGYTF.

The rearrangement uses TRBV7-2 and TRBJ2-1. Germline lookup yields CDR1 SGHTA and CDR2 FQGNSA. The CDR3 is made up of 16 amino acids. The chain's CDR3 is CASRQAGRSSYNEQFF.

The genes are TRBV29-1 and TRBJ2-1. This CDR3 comprises 12 residues. Germline V lookup: CDR1 SQVTM, CDR2 ANQGSEA. CDR3 in amino acids: CSVVSLVNEQFF.

The chain uses TRBV27 and TRBJ2-3; TCRdb names TRBD1, which stays unverified in the absence of DNA. The CDR3 spans 16 residues. From germline, CDR1 is MNHEY and CDR2 SMNVEV (reference sequence). The CDR3 sequence: CASSPWTGGPTDTQYF.

This rearrangement joins TRBV20-1 to TRBJ1-3; the D gene TCRdb calls, TRBD1, cannot be checked with no DNA. Per the germline V gene, CDR1 is DFQATT and CDR2 is SNEGSKA (reference sequence). The CDR3 covers 14 residues. CDR3 amino acids: CSARPDRAGNTIYF.

The chain links TRBV5-4 to TRBJ2-2; as DNA is missing, the TRBD2 call by TCRdb cannot be tested. This CDR3 has 16 amino acids. Germline V gene lookup returns CDR1 SGHNT and CDR2 YYREEE (reference sequence). The CDR3 reads CASSPGLAVNTGELFF.

The chain employs TRBV20-1 and TRBJ1-5. CDR3 length equals 13 residues. Germline values: CDR1 DFQATT, CDR2 SNEGSKA (reference sequence). CDR3 loop: CSAEPQDNQPQHF.

The rearrangement links TRBV12-3 or TRBV12-4 to TRBJ1-3. There are 14 residues in the CDR3. CDR3 residues: CASSLGRSGNTIYF.

The chain carries TRBV7-9 and TRBJ2-7. Germline-derived CDR1 and CDR2 are SEHNR and FQNEAQ (reference sequence). The CDR3 has 14 amino acids. Here the CDR3 reads CASSPGGTTDEQYF. Together with reference TRBV7-9 and TRBJ2-7, the CDR3 gives the full variable domain: DTGVSQNPRHKITKRGQNVTFRCDPISEHNRLYWYRQTLGQGPEFLTYFQNEAQLEKSRLLSDRFSAERPKGSFSTLEIQRTEQGDSAMYLCASSPGGTTDEQYFGPGTRLTVT.

The chain joins TRBV20-1 to TRBJ2-3; the TRBD1 assignment by TCRdb is unverifiable without DNA. The germline CDR1 and CDR2 sequences are DFQATT and SNEGSKA (reference sequence). The CDR3 runs 13 residues. The CDR3 reads CSAGTGVADTQYF.

The CDR3 protein is CASSPGQRGTGELFF. V is TRBV12-3 or TRBV12-4 and J is TRBJ2-2; TCRdb calls TRBD2, which cannot be checked without DNA. The CDR3 is made up of 15 amino acids.

This chain joins TRBV5-6 and TRBJ1-2; TCRdb designates TRBD1, a call that cannot be tested without DNA. The length of the CDR3 is 17 residues. The germline V gene has CDR1 SGHDT and CDR2 YYEEEE. This CDR3 reads CASSLGSSGYGNYGYTF.

The V and J genes are TRBV11-1 and TRBJ2-7; TCRdb returns TRBD1, unconfirmable since there is no DNA. Per germline, CDR1 SGHAT and CDR2 FQDESV (reference sequence). This CDR3 has 18 residues. The CDR3 spells CASSLGGKTGTSSYEQYF.